Included here is one TCR beta chain sequence, with context. The data belong to a study of blood T cell repertoires in COVID-19. The CDR3 is 13 residues long. V trimming: 8 bases; J trimming: 4 bases; junction bases outside the gene matches: 4. Germline V gene lookup returns CDR1 SGHRS and CDR2 YFSETQ. Some clones are missing from TCRdb's copy, which holds only in-frame ones; the method was immunoSEQ multiplex PCR. Altogether fewer than 350,000 clones are present, around 89% being singletons, with the ten largest covering about 4.2%. The sample consisted of peripheral blood. This clonotype originated in a man in his forties with acute or convalescent COVID-19. The chain combines TRBV5-1 with TRBJ1-3; 9 nucleotides align to TRBD1. The CDR3: CASTGGGGNTIYF. DNA of the CDR3: TGCGCCAGTACAGGGGGCGGCGGAAACACCATATATTTT.